Following are 15 T cell receptor beta chains from one sample sequenced in a study of blood T cell repertoires in COVID-19. The method was immunoSEQ multiplex PCR; TCRdb's version includes in-frame clones alone and lacks a portion of them. The data hold just over 200,000 clones, with about nine tenths observed a single time. Sequenced sample: peripheral blood. The origin of the receptors is a man aged 80 or over with acute or convalescent COVID-19.

The gene calls are TRBV2 and TRBJ2-7, with unresolved D. In germline, CDR1 is SNHLY, CDR2 FYNNEI. V was shortened by 6 bases and J by 1 base, with 7 bases between the two germline ends. This CDR3 is 12 amino acids long. In nucleotides, the CDR3 is TGTGCCAGCAGGCAGATATCCTACGAGCAGTACTTC. Translated, it gives CASRQISYEQYF.

This clone was detected only once. The CDR3 region is CASSALSGVVADTQYF. Here the CDR3 DNA reads TGTGCCAGCAGCGCCCTCTCGGGAGTTGTCGCAGATACGCAGTATTTT. The rearrangement uses TRBV9 and TRBJ2-3, with D perhaps matching TRBD2 (6 bases). Germline CDR1 and CDR2: SGDLS and YYNGEE. The V end was cut by 3 bases, the J end by 4 bases, with 18 bases between. This CDR3 has 16 amino acids.

CDR3 in amino acids: CASSLGLAGHQETQYF. The CDR3 DNA is TGTGCCAGCAGCTTGGGACTAGCGGGGCATCAAGAGACCCAGTACTTC. The gene calls are TRBV11-3 and TRBJ2-5; 13 bases map to TRBD2. Germline trimming cut 3 bases from V and 2 bases from J; bases unmatched to any gene: 3. The CDR3 totals 16 residues. From germline, CDR1 is SGHNT and CDR2 YENEEA.

The chain couples TRBV27 to TRBJ1-1; D is perhaps TRBD1 (6 bases). Germline V lookup: CDR1 MNHEY, CDR2 SMNVEV (reference sequence). Trimming pared 7 bases from V and 0 bases from J, leaving 15 bases between. The CDR3 contains 15 residues. Here the CDR3 reads CASIGTGGMNTEAFF. In DNA, the CDR3 is TGTGCCAGCATTGGGACGGGGGGCATGAACACTGAAGCTTTCTTT.

The chain couples TRBV11-2 to TRBJ2-3; 13 bases agree with TRBD2. CDR1 is SGHAT and CDR2 is FQNNGV in the germline V gene. Trimming cost V 5 bases and J 5 bases; bases outside gene matches: 7. This CDR3 is built from 16 residues. CDR3 sequence reads: CASSQGLAGDVDTQYF. The CDR3 bases are TGTGCCAGCAGCCAAGGACTAGCGGGAGATGTAGATACGCAGTATTTT.

The chain combines TRBV27 with TRBJ2-3, with no clear D. V lost 2 bases to trimming and J lost 2 bases, with 5 bases between them. The CDR3 loop spans 13 amino acids. The germline V gene has CDR1 MNHEY and CDR2 SMNVEV (reference sequence). The CDR3 nucleotides read TGTGCCAGCAGTTTACCTAACACAGATACGCAGTATTTT. Translating gives CASSLPNTDTQYF.

The chain uses TRBV10-3 and TRBJ1-2, with TRBD1 matching 12 bases. Losses at the gene ends were 3 bases for V and 7 bases for J; bases not matched to a gene: 3. Germline CDR1 reads ENHRY; CDR2 reads SYGVKD. CDR3 length equals 14 residues. The CDR3 protein is CAISEGTGGAGYTF. The CDR3 coding sequence is TGTGCCATCAGTGAAGGGACAGGGGGCGCTGGCTACACCTTC.

The genes are TRBV2 and TRBJ2-2; 10 nucleotides align to TRBD2. The germline gives CDR1 SNHLY, CDR2 FYNNEI. J gave up 7 bases and V 7 bases, and 3 bases lay outside the gene matches. The CDR3 is 13 amino acids. The CDR3 DNA sequence: TGTGCCAGCACTAGCGGGAGTCTCGGGGAGCTGTTTTTT. It is translated as CASTSGSLGELFF.

This clone was seen only a few times. The chain is built from TRBV7-3 and TRBJ2-1; the match to TRBD2 covers 9 bases. CDR1 SGHTA and CDR2 FQGTGA come from the germline V gene. The CDR3 length is 15 residues. V lost 2 bases, J lost 8 bases, and 7 bases stayed unmatched. The CDR3 reads CASSLLASGTDEQFF. The DNA of the CDR3 is TGTGCCAGCAGCTTATTGGCTAGCGGGACCGATGAGCAGTTCTTC.

The chain combines TRBV5-4 with TRBJ1-2; 7 bases agree with TRBD1. V lost 0 bases, J lost 8 bases, and 7 bases stayed unmatched. CDR3 length equals 14 residues. Germline V gives CDR1 SGHNT, CDR2 YYREEE (reference sequence). The CDR3 DNA is TGTGCCAGCAGCTTGGACCAGACAGGGATCGGCTACACCTTC. It specifies CASSLDQTGIGYTF.

This clone was detected only once. V gene TRBV7-8 combines with J gene TRBJ2-1; D is perhaps TRBD2 (5 bases). V lost 5 bases and J 2 bases, leaving 13 bases between the germline ends. The CDR3 loop spans 15 amino acids. The V gene's germline CDR1 is SGHVS and CDR2 FQNEAQ. The CDR3 DNA reads TGTGCCAGCAGCCGAGTAGCGACCGCCTACAATGAGCAGTTCTTC. Translating gives CASSRVATAYNEQFF. The full variable domain, rest sourced from reference TRBV7-8 and TRBJ2-1, is GAGVSQSPRYKVAKRGQDVALRCDPISGHVSLFWYQQALGQGPEFLTYFQNEAQLDKSGLPSDRFFAERPEGSVSTLKIQRTQQEDSAVYLCASSRVATAYNEQFFGPGTRLTVL.

The chain has TRBV19 and TRBJ2-4; 11 bases line up with TRBD2. V gave up 4 bases and J gave up 7 bases; unmatched junction bases: 9. This CDR3 comprises 16 residues. Germline assignment: CDR1 LNHDA and CDR2 SQIVND (reference sequence). CDR3 in amino acids: CASSTVSGRAENIQYF. The CDR3 coding sequence is TGTGCCAGTAGTACCGTTAGCGGGAGGGCCGAGAACATTCAGTACTTC.

The rearrangement joins TRBV12-3 or TRBV12-4 to TRBJ1-2, with 9 bases matching TRBD1. This CDR3 region has 12 residues. V dropped 6 bases and J dropped 8; count of bases not matched to a gene: 4. CDR3 protein: CASRTGGEGYTF. CDR3 DNA: TGTGCCAGCAGGACAGGGGGTGAAGGCTACACCTTC.

The gene calls are TRBV5-4 and TRBJ1-2; 7 nucleotides agree with TRBD1. The length of the CDR3 is 15 residues. V was clipped by 3 bases and J by 2 bases; unmatched bases: 7. Germline CDR1 reads SGHNT; CDR2 reads YYREEE (reference sequence). CDR3 loop: CASSWRDRINYGYTF. In nucleotides, the CDR3 is TGTGCCAGCAGCTGGCGGGACAGAATCAACTATGGCTACACCTTC.

In this sample, this clone turned up a few times. The chain is built from TRBV24-1 and TRBJ1-2; the D is unclear. The CDR3 runs 13 residues. In germline, CDR1 is KGHDR, CDR2 SFDVKD. The V end lost 1 base, the J end lost 8 bases, and 10 bases lay between the germline ends. CDR3 loop: CATSDFWGGGYTF. The CDR3 DNA reads as TGTGCCACCAGTGATTTTTGGGGAGGGGGCTACACCTTC.